Listed below are T cell receptor beta chains from one sample, sequenced in a study of T-cell memory formation after mild COVID-19. TCRdb reanalysed the 5' RACE reads using MiXCR and keeps one entry per CDR3 protein. The sample carries around 310,000 distinct CDR3 sequences, roughly 19% recorded once. Sequenced sample: PBMCs or a T cell subset sorted from them (not recorded which). Receptor source: a man aged 18 to 30 who had mild COVID-19 (a few samples of this study predate the infection). Cell type and time point are not known. CDR3s include the opening cysteine and the closing phenylalanine or tryptophan. The order of the fields is J gene, V gene, D gene, clone size, CDR3 protein, CDR3 DNA. The D gene is left open where the match is weak. A row's size may be missing; if present it is once, few, many or a size class.

J gene: TRBJ1-5; V gene: TRBV7-2; D gene: .; clone size: .; CDR3 protein: CASSLRAGQPQHF; CDR3 DNA: TGTGCCAGCAGCTTGAGGGCCGGTCAGCCCCAGCATTTT
J gene: TRBJ2-3; V gene: TRBV2; D gene: TRBD2; clone size: .; CDR3 protein: CASSERSGGEADTQYF; CDR3 DNA: TGTGCCAGCAGTGAACGAAGCGGGGGGGAGGCAGATACGCAGTATTTT
J gene: TRBJ2-7; V gene: TRBV6-2/TRBV6-3; D gene: .; clone size: .; CDR3 protein: CASSPPGRRYEQYF; CDR3 DNA: TGTGCCAGCAGCCCCCCCGGGCGCCGCTACGAGCAGTACTTC
J gene: TRBJ1-2; V gene: TRBV5-1; D gene: .; clone size: few; CDR3 protein: CASSLQAGDYGYTF; CDR3 DNA: TGCGCCAGCAGCTTGCAGGCAGGGGACTATGGCTACACCTTC
J gene: TRBJ2-3; V gene: TRBV20-1; D gene: .; clone size: many; CDR3 protein: CSAATPGDVTDTQYF; CDR3 DNA: TGCAGTGCCGCTACCCCCGGGGACGTCACAGATACGCAGTATTTT
J gene: TRBJ2-7; V gene: TRBV6-5; D gene: TRBD1; clone size: .; CDR3 protein: CASSYRQGATYEQYF; CDR3 DNA: TGTGCCAGCAGTTATCGACAGGGTGCGACCTACGAGCAGTACTTC
J gene: TRBJ2-5; V gene: TRBV7-8; D gene: .; clone size: few; CDR3 protein: CASSLRFKGRETQYF; CDR3 DNA: TGTGCCAGCAGCTTACGGTTTAAGGGCAGGGAGACCCAGTACTTC
J gene: TRBJ2-5; V gene: TRBV6-6; D gene: TRBD1; clone size: .; CDR3 protein: CASSKNRGEETQYF; CDR3 DNA: TGTGCCAGCAGTAAAAACAGGGGAGAAGAGACCCAGTACTTC
J gene: TRBJ2-3; V gene: TRBV7-9; D gene: .; clone size: .; CDR3 protein: CASSYKLGGPGTDTQYF; CDR3 DNA: TGTGCCAGCAGTTACAAACTCGGGGGGCCCGGCACAGATACGCAGTATTTT
J gene: TRBJ1-4; V gene: TRBV5-1; D gene: .; clone size: .; CDR3 protein: CASSLGQPNEKLFF; CDR3 DNA: TGCGCCAGCAGCTTGGGACAGCCTAATGAAAAACTGTTTTTT
J gene: TRBJ1-4; V gene: TRBV6-5; D gene: .; clone size: .; CDR3 protein: CASSYSGGEKLFF; CDR3 DNA: TGTGCCAGCAGTTACTCGGGAGGAGAAAAACTGTTTTTT
J gene: TRBJ1-2; V gene: TRBV7-9; D gene: .; clone size: .; CDR3 protein: CPSSRELNYGYTF; CDR3 DNA: TGTCCCAGCAGCCGGGAGCTAAACTATGGCTACACCTTC
J gene: TRBJ1-5; V gene: TRBV12-3/TRBV12-4; D gene: .; clone size: .; CDR3 protein: CASSFGLGNQPQHF; CDR3 DNA: TGTGCCAGCAGTTTTGGTCTGGGCAATCAGCCCCAGCATTTT
J gene: TRBJ2-1; V gene: TRBV4-3; D gene: TRBD1; clone size: few; CDR3 protein: CASSQDRGRNEQFF; CDR3 DNA: TGCGCCAGCAGCCAGGACAGGGGGCGAAATGAGCAGTTCTTC
J gene: TRBJ2-2; V gene: TRBV20-1; D gene: TRBD2; clone size: few; CDR3 protein: CSARKGGTSGSGELFF; CDR3 DNA: TGCAGTGCTAGGAAAGGGGGGACTAGCGGTTCCGGGGAGCTGTTTTTT
J gene: TRBJ1-4; V gene: TRBV20-1; D gene: TRBD1; clone size: .; CDR3 protein: CSARGTGGINEKLFF; CDR3 DNA: TGCAGTGCTAGGGGCACAGGGGGGATTAATGAAAAACTGTTTTTT
J gene: TRBJ2-1; V gene: TRBV7-9; D gene: .; clone size: .; CDR3 protein: CASSTLEGHRFF; CDR3 DNA: TGTGCCAGCAGCACCCTGGAGGGGCATCGGTTCTTC
J gene: TRBJ2-5; V gene: TRBV5-4; D gene: TRBD1; clone size: few; CDR3 protein: CASSRGQALPLQETQYF; CDR3 DNA: TGTGCCAGCAGCCGGGGACAGGCCCTGCCCCTCCAAGAGACCCAGTACTTC
J gene: TRBJ2-5; V gene: TRBV20-1; D gene: TRBD2; clone size: .; CDR3 protein: CSATPWTSGAQETQYF; CDR3 DNA: TGCAGTGCTACCCCGTGGACTAGCGGGGCCCAAGAGACCCAGTACTTC
J gene: TRBJ1-2; V gene: TRBV19; D gene: .; clone size: .; CDR3 protein: CASSMRGVYYTF; CDR3 DNA: TGTGCCAGTAGTATGAGAGGGGTTTACTACACCTTC
J gene: TRBJ1-5; V gene: TRBV5-5; D gene: .; clone size: .; CDR3 protein: CASSLELRDWGQPQHF; CDR3 DNA: TGTGCCAGCAGCTTGGAGTTGAGGGACTGGGGTCAGCCCCAGCATTTT
J gene: TRBJ2-5; V gene: TRBV7-2; D gene: TRBD2; clone size: few; CDR3 protein: CASSLEFGLAGEETQYF; CDR3 DNA: TGTGCCAGCAGCTTAGAATTCGGGCTAGCGGGGGAAGAGACCCAGTACTTC
J gene: TRBJ2-4; V gene: TRBV29-1; D gene: TRBD1; clone size: few; CDR3 protein: CSVKTGVRNIQYF; CDR3 DNA: TGCAGCGTCAAGACAGGGGTGCGAAACATTCAGTACTTC
J gene: TRBJ2-5; V gene: TRBV6-2/TRBV6-3; D gene: .; clone size: few; CDR3 protein: CASSGSGTAEETQYF; CDR3 DNA: TGTGCCAGCAGTGGATCCGGGACTGCAGAAGAGACCCAGTACTTC
J gene: TRBJ2-1; V gene: TRBV12-3/TRBV12-4; D gene: TRBD1; clone size: few; CDR3 protein: CASRGTERSSYNEQFF; CDR3 DNA: TGTGCCAGCAGGGGGACAGAGCGAAGCTCCTACAATGAGCAGTTCTTC
J gene: TRBJ1-5; V gene: TRBV12-3/TRBV12-4; D gene: .; clone size: .; CDR3 protein: CASSSGVSSQPQHF; CDR3 DNA: TGTGCCAGCAGTTCAGGGGTTAGTAGTCAGCCCCAGCATTTT